These 21 T cell receptor beta chains originate from one sample sequenced in a study of blood T cell repertoires in COVID-19. Clones were read by immunoSEQ multiplex PCR, and TCRdb kept only the in-frame ones, dropping some. The sample contains about 120,000 clones, approximately 91% of which appear only once. The sequenced material came from peripheral blood. The receptors shown here come from a woman aged 80 or over with acute or convalescent COVID-19.

The V and J genes are TRBV5-4 and TRBJ1-1; TRBD1 aligns across 8 bases. The V gene end was trimmed by 4 bases and the J gene end by 6 bases; junction bases not matched to a gene: 8. Germline CDR1 is SGHNT and CDR2 is YYREEE (reference sequence). The CDR3 contains 14 residues. The CDR3 coding sequence is TGTGCCAGCAGCAGGACAGGGTTGCGGCCTGAAGCTTTCTTT. Its translation is CASSRTGLRPEAFF.

V and J are TRBV2 and TRBJ2-7, with D unclear. Germline CDR1 is SNHLY and CDR2 is FYNNEI. Trimming pared 7 bases from V and 2 bases from J, leaving 15 bases between. This CDR3 region has 14 residues. CDR3 sequence reads: CASTVDSLTYEQYF. CDR3 in DNA: TGTGCCAGCACGGTAGACTCACTTACCTACGAGCAGTACTTC.

In its sample, this clone was seen a few times. V gene TRBV6-6 combines with J gene TRBJ1-1; 7 nucleotides agree with TRBD1. The length of the CDR3 is 13 residues. Trimming at V came to 7 bases and at J to 1 base, leaving 3 bases not matched to a gene. Germline lookup yields CDR1 MNHNY and CDR2 SVGAGI (reference sequence). CDR3 in amino acids: CASKDRPNTEAFF. CDR3 in DNA: TGTGCCAGCAAGGACAGGCCGAACACTGAAGCTTTCTTT.

This clone occurred a few times. The V gene is TRBV12-3 or TRBV12-4, the J gene TRBJ1-5, with TRBD1 matching 9 bases. CDR3 length equals 13 residues. The V and J ends lost 5 bases and 6 bases, in that order; junction bases with no gene match: 2. The CDR3 region has the DNA TGTGCCAGCAGTGGACAGGGGTCTCAGCCCCAGCATTTT. It yields the protein CASSGQGSQPQHF.

This sequence joins TRBV5-4 and TRBJ2-2; the D gene is possibly TRBD1 (6 bases). The length of the CDR3 is 15 residues. The V and J ends lost 6 bases and 2 bases respectively, with 14 bases between them. Germline V gives CDR1 SGHNT, CDR2 YYREEE (reference sequence). This CDR3 is CASTYPGQNTGELFF. The DNA of the CDR3 is TGTGCCAGCACCTACCCGGGACAAAACACCGGGGAGCTGTTTTTT.

A single count supports this clone. This CDR3 is also generated by other DNA sequences in the sample. The J gene is TRBJ1-3, the V gene TRBV9; D is uncertain. The V end lost 0 bases, the J end lost 4 bases, and 8 bases lay between the germline ends. Germline V CDR1 and CDR2: SGDLS, YYNGEE. The CDR3 spans 14 residues. In DNA, the CDR3 is TGTGCCAGCAGCGTAGCGGGTTCCGGAAACACCATATATTTT. Translated: CASSVAGSGNTIYF.

The V call is TRBV23-1, the J call TRBJ2-2, with a weak D call TRBD1 (5 bases). TRBV23-1 belongs to the ORF category, with a function that is uncertain. CDR3 length equals 14 residues. Trimming removed 2 bases from V and 1 base from J, with 5 bases in between. The CDR3 bases are TGCGCCAGCAGTCAAACAGGGAACACCGGGGAGCTGTTTTTT. Translated: CASSQTGNTGELFF.

The V gene is TRBV9, the J gene TRBJ2-7; TRBD1 is a possible D gene (5 bases). V lost 4 bases, J lost 6 bases, and 17 bases lay in between. This CDR3 spans 14 amino acids. CDR1 and CDR2 (germline): SGDLS, YYNGEE. CDR3 sequence: CASSINGASGEQYF. DNA of the CDR3: TGTGCCAGCAGCATAAATGGGGCTTCTGGCGAGCAGTACTTC. The variable domain in full, completed from reference TRBV9 and TRBJ2-7, reads DSGVTQTPKHLITATGQRVTLRCSPRSGDLSVYWYQQSLDQGLQFLIQYYNGEERAKGNILERFSAQQFPDLHSELNLSSLELGDSALYFCASSINGASGEQYFGPGTRLTVT.

The chain carries TRBV5-1 and TRBJ2-3, with D perhaps matching TRBD1 (6 bases). V dropped 4 bases and J dropped 2 bases, with 23 bases sitting between them. This CDR3 contains 18 residues. CDR1 and CDR2 (germline): SGHRS, YFSETQ. The CDR3 loop is CASSTPHTGNTATDTQYF. The CDR3 nucleotides read TGCGCCAGCAGCACGCCCCACACAGGGAACACGGCCACAGATACGCAGTATTTT. The variable domain in full, with the rest retrieved from reference TRBV5-1 and TRBJ2-3, is KAGVTQTPRYLIKTRGQQVTLSCSPISGHRSVSWYQQTPGQGLQFLFEYFSETQRNKGNFPGRFSGRQFSNSRSEMNVSTLELGDSALYLCASSTPHTGNTATDTQYFGPGTRLTVL.

V is TRBV9 and J is TRBJ2-3; TRBD1 might be the D (7 bases). CDR1 is SGDLS, CDR2 YYNGEE, per germline. This CDR3 has 16 amino acids. V was pared by 4 bases and J by 5 bases, with 20 bases between. The CDR3, as DNA: TGTGCCAGCAGCCCCCGCGGGACAGTGGGCCGAGATACGCAGTATTTT. It codes for CASSPRGTVGRDTQYF.

CDR3 sequence (DNA): TGTGCCAGCAGCGCGTCAGGGGCCCGCACAGATACGCAGTATTTT. The encoded protein is CASSASGARTDTQYF. The chain links TRBV9 to TRBJ2-3; maybe TRBD1 (6 bases). V was shortened by 3 bases and J by 1 base, with 12 bases between the two germline ends. The CDR3 covers 15 residues. Germline V gene data show CDR1 as SGDLS and CDR2 as YYNGEE.

This clone was detected only once. The chain has TRBV28 and TRBJ1-2, with 9 bases identical to TRBD1. The CDR3 is 14 residues long. Per germline, CDR1 MDHEN and CDR2 SYDVKM. V was clipped by 7 bases and J by 5 bases; unmatched bases: 8. As DNA, the CDR3 is TGTGCCAGCACCTTAGGGACAGGGACTTATGGCTACACCTTC. This encodes CASTLGTGTYGYTF.

V and J are TRBV3-1 (or the pseudogene TRBV3-2) and TRBJ1-6, with TRBD1 matching over 7 bases. Germline V gene data show CDR1 as LGHDT and CDR2 as YNNKEL (reference sequence). The trim removed 4 bases at V and 6 bases at J, leaving 6 bases unmatched. This CDR3 spans 15 amino acids. The CDR3 bases are TGTGCCAGCAGCCCGGGACAGCTCACTAATTCACCCCTCCACTTT. It translates to CASSPGQLTNSPLHF.

A single count supports this clone. The chain employs TRBV5-1 and TRBJ2-1, with TRBD2 matching 14 bases. The CDR3 contains 18 residues. Trimming cost V 4 bases and J 5 bases; bases outside gene matches: 11. Looked up from germline, CDR1 is SGHRS and CDR2 is YFSETQ. The CDR3 sequence is CASSLTSGRALGDNEQFF. As DNA, the CDR3 is TGCGCCAGCAGCCTGACTAGCGGGAGGGCCCTTGGAGACAATGAGCAGTTCTTC.

This chain connects TRBV5-1 to TRBJ1-5; D not resolved. CDR1 SGHRS and CDR2 YFSETQ come from the germline V gene. This CDR3 region has 14 residues. V was cut by 0 bases and J by 2 bases, with 6 bases left in between. The CDR3 DNA reads TGCGCCAGCAGCTTGGAGTCGGGCAATCAGCCCCAGCATTTT. It is translated as CASSLESGNQPQHF.

The chain joins TRBV12-3 or TRBV12-4 to TRBJ2-3, with D tentatively TRBD2 (5 bases). This CDR3 has 13 residues. Deletions cut 3 bases from V and 5 bases from J, with 9 bases between. The CDR3 DNA reads as TGTGCCAGCAGTTTTGAGGGCCTAGATACGCAGTATTTT. Protein product: CASSFEGLDTQYF.

The chain combines TRBV4-3 with TRBJ1-2; 10 bases map to TRBD1. This CDR3 contains 14 residues. V lost 4 bases and J lost 8; bases outside the gene matches: 7. CDR1 is LGHNA, CDR2 YSLEER, per germline. CDR3 region: CASSPGTGDFGYTF. As DNA, the CDR3 is TGCGCCAGCAGCCCCGGGACAGGGGACTTCGGCTACACCTTC.

This chain uses TRBV28 with TRBJ2-6; 8 positions match TRBD2. This CDR3 contains 17 residues. Germline values: CDR1 MDHEN, CDR2 SYDVKM. V trimming: 7 bases; J trimming: 0 bases; junction bases outside the gene matches: 8. The CDR3 nucleotides are TGTGCCAGCAACCGCCGGGGGGGAAGCTCTGGGGCCAACGTCCTGACTTTC. It is translated as CASNRRGGSSGANVLTF. The full variable domain, rest sourced from reference TRBV28 and TRBJ2-6, is DVKVTQSSRYLVKRTGEKVFLECVQDMDHENMFWYRQDPGLGLRLIYFSYDVKMKEKGDIPEGYSVSREKKERFSLILESASTNQTSMYLCASNRRGGSSGANVLTFGAGSRLTVL.

J is TRBJ2-2 and V is TRBV7-8; tentative D call: TRBD1 (6 bases). The CDR3 sequence is 16 residues long. Germline V gives CDR1 SGHVS, CDR2 FQNEAQ. Deletions cut 3 bases from V and 0 bases from J, with 11 bases between. CDR3 in DNA: TGTGCCAGCAGCTTCCTAGGGGGAGCGAACACCGGGGAGCTGTTTTTT. Its translation is CASSFLGGANTGELFF.

Written as DNA, the CDR3 is TGTGCCAGCAGCGCAGGGGGCGGGAACACTGAAGCTTTCTTT. Its protein is CASSAGGGNTEAFF. The chain joins TRBV2 to TRBJ1-1; 8 bases are a match to TRBD1. Looked up from germline, CDR1 is SNHLY and CDR2 is FYNNEI. Trimming at V came to 6 bases and at J to 1 base, leaving 4 bases not matched to a gene. CDR3 length: 14 residues.

The chain recombines TRBV19 with TRBJ1-5, with 8 bases matching TRBD1. The V and J ends lost 5 bases and 4 bases, in that order; junction bases with no gene match: 13. Germline assignment: CDR1 LNHDA and CDR2 SQIVND (reference sequence). CDR3 length: 17 residues. DNA of the CDR3: TGTGCCAGTAGTCCCAGGGAAAGACAGGGGTGGAATCAGCCCCAGCATTTT. It translates to CASSPRERQGWNQPQHF.